Below, 5 T cell receptor beta chains from the same sample are listed, as sequenced in a study of blood T cell repertoires in COVID-19. The repertoire was sequenced with immunoSEQ multiplex PCR; TCRdb's copy has only in-frame clones and lacks some. The table lists some 60,000 clones, about nine tenths of them singletons. Sequencing used peripheral blood. The receptors originated from a man between 60 and 70 years old with acute or convalescent COVID-19.

The rearrangement joins TRBV7-3 to TRBJ2-1; a weak D match, TRBD2 (6 bases). V gave up 1 base and J gave up 3 bases, with 16 bases separating them. Looked up from germline, CDR1 is SGHTA and CDR2 is FQGTGA. This CDR3 spans 17 amino acids. CDR3: CASSLIEGAGFYNEQFF. The CDR3 bases are TGTGCCAGCAGCTTAATTGAGGGAGCGGGCTTCTACAATGAGCAGTTCTTC.

The V call is TRBV6-2 or TRBV6-3, the J call TRBJ1-2, with no clear D. The CDR3 is 12 residues long. V dropped 4 bases and J dropped 7 bases, with 10 bases sitting between them. Germline lookup yields CDR1 MNHEY and CDR2 SVGEGT. CDR3 nucleotides: TGTGCCAGCAGTTCGAGTTCTTTTGGCTACACCTTC. This codes for CASSSSSFGYTF.

V and J are TRBV27 and TRBJ1-1; D unresolved. Trimming stripped 4 bases from V and 3 bases from J, with 6 bases between. Germline V gene sequence: CDR1 MNHEY, CDR2 SMNVEV (reference sequence). The CDR3 contains 12 residues. The CDR3 DNA sequence: TGTGCCAGCAGTTCGGTGGACACTGAAGCTTTCTTT. This sequence encodes CASSSVDTEAFF.

The rearrangement links TRBV2 to TRBJ1-2; 7 positions match TRBD1. From germline, CDR1 is SNHLY and CDR2 FYNNEI. Germline trimming cut 6 bases from V and 1 base from J; bases unmatched to any gene: 8. The CDR3 covers 15 residues. For the CDR3, the DNA is TGTGCCAGCAGCGAGGGACAGTTAATTAACTATGGCTACACCTTC. Translated: CASSEGQLINYGYTF.

The sample holds one count of this clone. The V gene is TRBV5-5, the J gene TRBJ1-5; tentative D call: TRBD1 (5 bases). Between the trimmed V and J ends, which lost 3 bases and 3 bases, there was a span of 16 bases. From germline, CDR1 is SGHKS and CDR2 YYEKEE (reference sequence). The CDR3 has 16 residues. CDR3 DNA sequence: TGTGCCAGCAGCTGGAGGGAAGGGGCTTACAATCAGCCCCAGCATTTT. Its translation: CASSWREGAYNQPQHF.